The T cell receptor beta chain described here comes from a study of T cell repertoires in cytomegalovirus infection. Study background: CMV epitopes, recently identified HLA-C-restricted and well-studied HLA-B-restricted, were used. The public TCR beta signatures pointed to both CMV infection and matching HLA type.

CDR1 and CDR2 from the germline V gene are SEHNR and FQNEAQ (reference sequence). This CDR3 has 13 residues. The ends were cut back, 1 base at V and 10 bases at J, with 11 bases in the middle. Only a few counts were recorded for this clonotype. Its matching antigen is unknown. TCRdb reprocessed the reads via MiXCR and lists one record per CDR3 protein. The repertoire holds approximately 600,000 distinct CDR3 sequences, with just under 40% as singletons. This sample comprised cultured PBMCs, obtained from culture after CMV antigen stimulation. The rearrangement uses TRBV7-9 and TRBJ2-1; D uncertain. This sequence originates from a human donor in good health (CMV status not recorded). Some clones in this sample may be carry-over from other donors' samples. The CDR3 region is CASSLVLYGEQFF. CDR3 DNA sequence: TGTGCCAGCAGCTTAGTTCTGTACGGGGAGCAGTTCTTC.